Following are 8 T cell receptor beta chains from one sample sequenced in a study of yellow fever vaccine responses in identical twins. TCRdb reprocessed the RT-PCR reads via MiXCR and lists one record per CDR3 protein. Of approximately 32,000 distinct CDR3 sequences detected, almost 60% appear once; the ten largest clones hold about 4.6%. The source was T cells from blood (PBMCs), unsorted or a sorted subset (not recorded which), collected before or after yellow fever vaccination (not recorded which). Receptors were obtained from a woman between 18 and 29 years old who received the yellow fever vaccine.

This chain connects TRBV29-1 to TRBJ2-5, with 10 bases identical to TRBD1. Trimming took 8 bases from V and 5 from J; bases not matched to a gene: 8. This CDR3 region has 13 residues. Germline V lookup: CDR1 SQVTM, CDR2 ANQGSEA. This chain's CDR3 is CSNRDRGGETQYF. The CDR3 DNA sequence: TGCAGCAACCGGGACAGGGGCGGCGAGACCCAGTACTTC. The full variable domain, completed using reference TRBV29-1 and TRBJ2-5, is SAVISQKPSRDICQRGTSLTIQCQVDSQVTMMFWYRQQPGQSLTLIATANQGSEATYESGFVIDKFPISRPNLTFSTLTVSNMSPEDSSIYLCSNRDRGGETQYFGPGTRLLVL.

CDR3 residues: CSFGRDRDYGYTF. The CDR3 nucleotides read TGCAGCTTCGGCCGGGACAGGGACTATGGCTACACCTTC. The V and J genes are TRBV29-1 and TRBJ1-2; TRBD1 matches 9 bases. The length of the CDR3 is 13 residues. J was trimmed by 3 bases and V by 8 bases; bases with no gene match: 7. Germline CDR1 SQVTM, CDR2 ANQGSEA.

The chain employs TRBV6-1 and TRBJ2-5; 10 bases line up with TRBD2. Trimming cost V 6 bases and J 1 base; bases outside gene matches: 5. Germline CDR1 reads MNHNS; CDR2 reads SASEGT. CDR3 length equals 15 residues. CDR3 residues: CASRIAGGGQETQYF. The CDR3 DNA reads TGTGCCAGCAGGATAGCGGGGGGCGGCCAAGAGACCCAGTACTTC.

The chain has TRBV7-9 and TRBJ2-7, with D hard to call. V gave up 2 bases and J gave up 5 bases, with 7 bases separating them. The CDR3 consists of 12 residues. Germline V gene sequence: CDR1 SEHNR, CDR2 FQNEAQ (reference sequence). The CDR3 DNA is TGTGCCAGCAGCTTAAAGACGGACGAGCAGTACGTC. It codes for CASSLKTDEQYV.

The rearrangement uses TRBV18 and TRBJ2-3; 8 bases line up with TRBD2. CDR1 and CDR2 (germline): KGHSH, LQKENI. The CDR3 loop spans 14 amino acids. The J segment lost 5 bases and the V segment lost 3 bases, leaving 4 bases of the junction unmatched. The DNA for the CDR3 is TGTGCCAGCTCACCGACTAGCGAGGGAGATACGCAGTATTTT. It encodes CASSPTSEGDTQYF.

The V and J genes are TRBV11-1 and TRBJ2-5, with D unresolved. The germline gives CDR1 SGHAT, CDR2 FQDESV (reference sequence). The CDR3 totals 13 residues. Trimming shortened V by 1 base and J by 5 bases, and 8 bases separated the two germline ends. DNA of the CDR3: TGTGCCAGCAGCTTAGGGCGATGGGAGACCCAGTACTTC. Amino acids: CASSLGRWETQYF.

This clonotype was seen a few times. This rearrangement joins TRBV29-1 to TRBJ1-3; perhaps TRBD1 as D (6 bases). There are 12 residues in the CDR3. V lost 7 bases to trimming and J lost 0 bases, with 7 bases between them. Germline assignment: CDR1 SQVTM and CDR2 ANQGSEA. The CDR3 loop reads CSGTVSGNTIYF. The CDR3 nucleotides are TGCAGCGGGACAGTCTCTGGAAACACCATATATTTT.

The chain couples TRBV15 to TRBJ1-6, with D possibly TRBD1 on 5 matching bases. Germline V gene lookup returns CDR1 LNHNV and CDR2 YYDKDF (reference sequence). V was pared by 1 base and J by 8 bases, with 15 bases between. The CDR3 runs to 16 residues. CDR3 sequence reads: CATSRVAGPGYSPLHF. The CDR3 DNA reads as TGTGCCACCAGCAGAGTCGCGGGACCAGGCTATTCACCCCTCCACTTT. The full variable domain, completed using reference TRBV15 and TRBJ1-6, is DAMVIQNPRYQVTQFGKPVTLSCSQTLNHNVMYWYQQKSSQAPKLLFHYYDKDFNNEADTPDNFQSRRPNTSFCFLDIRSPGLGDTAMYLCATSRVAGPGYSPLHFGNGTRLTVT.